Below, 9 T cell receptor beta chains from the same sample are listed, as sequenced in a study of cytomegalovirus exposure and HLA in healthy donors. Sequencing was performed with immunoSEQ multiplex PCR; in TCRdb, only in-frame clones are kept and a portion is missing. This sample has roughly 120,000 clones, with 85% to 95% found just once. Input material: PBMCs. The receptors derive from a woman between 18 and 30 years old in good health and CMV-seronegative.

V and J are TRBV5-4 and TRBJ2-1, with TRBD2 matching 11 bases. Germline CDR1 SGHNT, CDR2 YYREEE (reference sequence). The CDR3 is 14 residues long. The V segment lost 4 bases and the J segment 6 bases; nucleotides outside the gene matches: 3. CDR3 bases: TGTGCCAGCAGCCTAACTAGCGGGAGCAATGAGCAGTTCTTC. Its translation: CASSLTSGSNEQFF.

The genes are TRBV6-1 and TRBJ2-5, with 15 nucleotides matching TRBD2. This CDR3 contains 22 residues. With 1 base clipped from V and 3 bases from J, the junction kept 18 bases outside the gene matches. Germline V lookup: CDR1 MNHNS, CDR2 SASEGT. CDR3 amino acids: CASSEVHRLWTSGGGKKETQYF. CDR3 DNA sequence: TGTGCCAGCAGTGAAGTACATCGTTTATGGACTAGCGGGGGGGGGAAGAAAGAGACCCAGTACTTC.

The chain links TRBV6-4 to TRBJ2-7; 9 nucleotides agree with TRBD1. Trimming removed 6 bases from V and 1 base from J; junction bases left unmatched: 19. The CDR3 contains 19 residues. Germline CDR1 is MRHNA and CDR2 is SNTAGT. For the CDR3, the DNA is TGTGCCAGCAGCTTCACCGGGACAGGGAAATCGCCATTGTCCTACGAGCAGTACTTC. This gives the protein CASSFTGTGKSPLSYEQYF.

The chain is built from TRBV15 and TRBJ2-6; D is perhaps TRBD1 (5 bases). The CDR3 has 15 amino acids. Germline V gives CDR1 LNHNV, CDR2 YYDKDF (reference sequence). V dropped 6 bases and J dropped 0 bases, with 9 bases sitting between them. The CDR3 spells CATRGDLSGANVLTF. CDR3 DNA sequence: TGTGCCACCAGAGGGGATCTCTCTGGGGCCAACGTCCTGACTTTC.

The gene calls are TRBV5-4 and TRBJ2-7; TRBD2 agrees at 9 bases. The CDR3 covers 16 residues. The V segment lost 4 bases and the J segment 3 bases; nucleotides outside the gene matches: 11. CDR1 and CDR2 (germline): SGHNT, YYREEE (reference sequence). The CDR3 bases are TGTGCCAGCAGCACCCGGATTAGCGGGAGTGGCTACGAGCAGTACTTC. As protein: CASSTRISGSGYEQYF. Full variable domain (missing parts from reference TRBV5-4 and TRBJ2-7): ETGVTQSPTHLIKTRGQQVTLRCSSQSGHNTVSWYQQALGQGPQFIFQYYREEENGRGNFPPRFSGLQFPNYSSELNVNALELDDSALYLCASSTRISGSGYEQYFGPGTRLTVT.

This clone was seen just once. The chain uses TRBV2 and TRBJ2-2, with D tentatively TRBD1 (5 bases). V lost 6 bases, J lost 0 bases, and 11 bases lay in between. The germline gives CDR1 SNHLY, CDR2 FYNNEI. This CDR3 comprises 15 residues. CDR3 nucleotides: TGTGCCAGCAGGAGACAGCTCGCGAACACCGGGGAGCTGTTTTTT. This encodes CASRRQLANTGELFF.

The J gene is TRBJ1-3, the V gene TRBV28; D unresolved. Trimming removed 6 bases from V and 0 bases from J, with 15 bases in between. CDR1 is MDHEN and CDR2 is SYDVKM in the germline V gene. The CDR3 covers 16 residues. DNA for the CDR3: TGTGCCAGCAGCCTCCTCCCCGGGGACTCTGGAAACACCATATATTTT. It translates to CASSLLPGDSGNTIYF.

The chain is built from TRBV5-4 and TRBJ1-1; TRBD1 matches at 12 bases. V was clipped by 4 bases and J by 4 bases; unmatched bases: 8. Germline V gene sequence: CDR1 SGHNT, CDR2 YYREEE (reference sequence). CDR3 length: 16 residues. CDR3 residues: CASSPAGQGALTEAFF. In nucleotides, the CDR3 is TGTGCCAGCAGCCCGGCGGGACAGGGGGCCCTCACTGAAGCTTTCTTT.

The V call is TRBV7-9, the J call TRBJ1-2; D may be TRBD1 (5 bases). Germline CDR1 SEHNR, CDR2 FQNEAQ (reference sequence). Trimming shortened V by 1 base and J by 10 bases, and 7 bases separated the two germline ends. This CDR3 spans 11 amino acids. CDR3 sequence reads: CASSLDRFYTF. The CDR3 coding sequence is TGTGCCAGCAGCTTAGACAGGTTCTACACCTTC.